The clone carrying this T cell receptor (beta chain) was counted ten times or more. Antigen unknown. Via MiXCR, TCRdb re-called the 5' RACE reads, giving one row per CDR3 protein. The sample holds about 130,000 distinct CDR3 sequences, approximately 9.9% seen once. This entry is derived from a study of CD8 T cells in ankylosing spondylitis. Trimming shortened V by 4 bases and J by 5 bases, and 21 bases separated the two germline ends. This CDR3 spans 17 amino acids. Germline lookup yields CDR1 ENHRY and CDR2 SYGVKD. Study-wide points: In the blood and synovial fluid of reactive arthritis, some motif variants had been previously reported. A TCR beta motif made of several highly homologous variants seemed typical of ankylosing spondylitis blood.

Sequencing input: blood, either unsorted or a sorted T cell fraction (not recorded which). This sequence joins TRBV10-3 and TRBJ2-1; D may be TRBD1 or TRBD2 (5 bases each). This TCR was recovered from a male donor with ankylosing spondylitis or in good health (not recorded which). The CDR3 DNA reads TGTGCCATCAGTGCCCCGGACTCACATCTGGGGGACAATGAGCAGTTCTTC. Amino acids: CAISAPDSHLGDNEQFF.